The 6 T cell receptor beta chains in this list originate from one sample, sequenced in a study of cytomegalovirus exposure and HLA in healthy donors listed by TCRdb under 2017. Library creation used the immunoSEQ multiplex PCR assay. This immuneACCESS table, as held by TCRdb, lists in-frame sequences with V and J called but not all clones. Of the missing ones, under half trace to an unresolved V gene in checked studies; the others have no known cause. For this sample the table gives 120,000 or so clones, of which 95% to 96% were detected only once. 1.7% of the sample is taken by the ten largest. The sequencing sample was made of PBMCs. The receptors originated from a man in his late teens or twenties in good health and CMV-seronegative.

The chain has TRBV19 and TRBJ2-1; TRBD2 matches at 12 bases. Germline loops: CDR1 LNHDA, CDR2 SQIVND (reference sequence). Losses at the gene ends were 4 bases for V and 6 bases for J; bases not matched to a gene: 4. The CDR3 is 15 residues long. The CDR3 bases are TGTGCCAGTAGTACTCAGACTAGCGGGAGCAATGAGCAGTTCTTC. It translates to CASSTQTSGSNEQFF.

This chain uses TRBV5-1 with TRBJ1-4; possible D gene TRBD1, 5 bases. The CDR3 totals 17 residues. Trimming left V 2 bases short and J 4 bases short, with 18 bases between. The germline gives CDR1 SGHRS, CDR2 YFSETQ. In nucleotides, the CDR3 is TGCGCCAGCAGCTTAGATACCGGGACGGGGGGTAATGAAAAACTGTTTTTT. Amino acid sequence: CASSLDTGTGGNEKLFF.

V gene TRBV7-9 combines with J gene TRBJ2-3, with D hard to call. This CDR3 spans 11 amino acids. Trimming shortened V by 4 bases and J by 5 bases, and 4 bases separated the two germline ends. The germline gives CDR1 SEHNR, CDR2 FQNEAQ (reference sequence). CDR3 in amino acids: CASSSIDTQYF. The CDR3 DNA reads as TGTGCCAGCAGCTCAATAGATACGCAGTATTTT. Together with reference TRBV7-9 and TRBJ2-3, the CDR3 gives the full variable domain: DTGVSQNPRHKITKRGQNVTFRCDPISEHNRLYWYRQTLGQGPEFLTYFQNEAQLEKSRLLSDRFSAERPKGSFSTLEIQRTEQGDSAMYLCASSSIDTQYFGPGTRLTVL.

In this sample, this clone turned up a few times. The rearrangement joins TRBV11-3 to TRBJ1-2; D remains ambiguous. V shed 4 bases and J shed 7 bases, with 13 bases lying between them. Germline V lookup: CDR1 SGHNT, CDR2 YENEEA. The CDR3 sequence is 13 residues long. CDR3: CASSSGILRGYTF. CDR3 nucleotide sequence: TGTGCCAGCAGCTCCGGGATCCTTCGTGGCTACACCTTC.

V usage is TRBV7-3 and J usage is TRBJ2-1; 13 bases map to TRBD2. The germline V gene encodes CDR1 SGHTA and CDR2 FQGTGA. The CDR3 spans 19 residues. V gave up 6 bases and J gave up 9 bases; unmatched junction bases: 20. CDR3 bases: TGTGCCAGCAGTTCTTACAGCAGGGGGACTAGCGGGGTCACTGGTGAGCAGTTCTTC. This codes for CASSSYSRGTSGVTGEQFF.

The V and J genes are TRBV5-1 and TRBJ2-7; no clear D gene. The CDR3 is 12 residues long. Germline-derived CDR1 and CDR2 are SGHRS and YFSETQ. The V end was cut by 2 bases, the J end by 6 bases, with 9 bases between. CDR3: CASSLERREQYF. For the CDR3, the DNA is TGCGCCAGCAGCTTAGAGAGGCGCGAGCAGTACTTC.